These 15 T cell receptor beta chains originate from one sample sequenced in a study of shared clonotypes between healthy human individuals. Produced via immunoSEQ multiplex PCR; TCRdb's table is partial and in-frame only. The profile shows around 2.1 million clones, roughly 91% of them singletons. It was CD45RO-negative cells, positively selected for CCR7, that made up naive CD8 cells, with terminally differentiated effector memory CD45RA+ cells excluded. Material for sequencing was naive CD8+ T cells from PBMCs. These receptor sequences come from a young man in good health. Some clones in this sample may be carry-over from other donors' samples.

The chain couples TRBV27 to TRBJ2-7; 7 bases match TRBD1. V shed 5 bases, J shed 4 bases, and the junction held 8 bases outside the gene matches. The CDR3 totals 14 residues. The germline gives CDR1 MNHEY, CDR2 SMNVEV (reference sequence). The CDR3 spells CASSPRQGQYEQYF. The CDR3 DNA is TGTGCCAGCAGTCCACGACAGGGCCAATACGAGCAGTACTTC.

The CDR3 loop reads CASSLGGLAGDSYEQYF. The CDR3 nucleotides are TGTGCCAGCAGTCTCGGGGGACTAGCGGGAGACTCCTACGAGCAGTACTTC. The chain combines TRBV27 with TRBJ2-7; the match to TRBD2 covers 14 bases. Trimming took 5 bases from V and 0 from J; bases not matched to a gene: 6. The CDR3 runs to 17 residues. Germline lookup yields CDR1 MNHEY and CDR2 SMNVEV (reference sequence).

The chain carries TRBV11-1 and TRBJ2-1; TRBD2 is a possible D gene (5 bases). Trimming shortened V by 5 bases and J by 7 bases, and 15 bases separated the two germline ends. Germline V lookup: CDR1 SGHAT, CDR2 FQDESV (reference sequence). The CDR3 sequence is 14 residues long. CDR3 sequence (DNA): TGTGCCAGCAGCCCCAGTTCCAGAGGGAATGAGCAGTTCTTC. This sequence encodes CASSPSSRGNEQFF.

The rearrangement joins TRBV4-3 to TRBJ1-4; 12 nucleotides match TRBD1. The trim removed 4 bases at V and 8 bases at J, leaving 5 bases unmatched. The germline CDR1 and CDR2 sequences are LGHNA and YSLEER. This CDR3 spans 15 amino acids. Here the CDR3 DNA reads TGCGCCAGCAGCCCGGGACAGGGGGCGAGCGAAAAACTGTTTTTT. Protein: CASSPGQGASEKLFF.

The CDR3 is CASSLARDRVEDEQYF. The CDR3 nucleotides are TGCGCCAGCAGCTTGGCCCGGGACAGGGTGGAGGACGAGCAGTACTTC. The V call is TRBV5-1, the J call TRBJ2-7; 9 bases map to TRBD1. The germline V gene has CDR1 SGHRS and CDR2 YFSETQ. The CDR3 loop spans 16 amino acids. J lost 5 bases, V lost 0 bases, and 9 bases had no gene match.

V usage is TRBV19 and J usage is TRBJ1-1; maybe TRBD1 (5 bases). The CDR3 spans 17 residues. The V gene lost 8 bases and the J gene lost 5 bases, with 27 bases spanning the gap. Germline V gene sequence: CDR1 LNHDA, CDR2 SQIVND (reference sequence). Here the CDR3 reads CASSLMGPESGRTEAFF. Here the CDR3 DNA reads TGTGCCAGTTCTTTAATGGGACCGGAGTCAGGGAGGACTGAAGCTTTCTTT.

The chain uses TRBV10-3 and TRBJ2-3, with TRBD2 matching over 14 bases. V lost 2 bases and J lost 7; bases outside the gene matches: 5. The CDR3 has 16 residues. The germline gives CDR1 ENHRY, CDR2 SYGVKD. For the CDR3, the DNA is TGTGCCATCAGTGAGGCCCGACTAGCGGGAGGGCATACGCAGTATTTT. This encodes CAISEARLAGGHTQYF.

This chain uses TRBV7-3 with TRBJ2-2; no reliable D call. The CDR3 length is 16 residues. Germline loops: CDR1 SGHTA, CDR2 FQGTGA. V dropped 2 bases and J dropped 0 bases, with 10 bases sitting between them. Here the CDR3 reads CASSLWATANTGELFF. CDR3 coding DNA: TGTGCCAGCAGCTTATGGGCCACGGCGAACACCGGGGAGCTGTTTTTT.

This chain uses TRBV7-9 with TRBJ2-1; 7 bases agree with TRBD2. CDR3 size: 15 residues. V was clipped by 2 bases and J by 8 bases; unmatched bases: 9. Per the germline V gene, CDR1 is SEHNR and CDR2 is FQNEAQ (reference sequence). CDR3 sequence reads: CASSLYSGWEDEQFF. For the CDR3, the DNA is TGTGCCAGCAGCTTATATAGCGGGTGGGAGGATGAGCAGTTCTTC.

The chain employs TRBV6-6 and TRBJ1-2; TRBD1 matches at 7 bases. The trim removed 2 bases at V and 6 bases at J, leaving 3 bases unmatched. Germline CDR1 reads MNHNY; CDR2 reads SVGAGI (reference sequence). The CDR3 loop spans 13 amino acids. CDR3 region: CASSYRGQDGYTF. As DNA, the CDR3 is TGTGCCAGCAGTTACAGGGGGCAGGATGGCTACACCTTC.

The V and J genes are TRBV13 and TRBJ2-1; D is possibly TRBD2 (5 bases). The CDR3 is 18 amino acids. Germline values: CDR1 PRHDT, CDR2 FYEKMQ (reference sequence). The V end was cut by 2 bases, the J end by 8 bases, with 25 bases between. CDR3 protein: CASSLSFAAADRADEQFF. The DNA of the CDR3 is TGTGCCAGCAGCTTAAGTTTCGCGGCAGCTGATAGAGCGGATGAGCAGTTCTTC.

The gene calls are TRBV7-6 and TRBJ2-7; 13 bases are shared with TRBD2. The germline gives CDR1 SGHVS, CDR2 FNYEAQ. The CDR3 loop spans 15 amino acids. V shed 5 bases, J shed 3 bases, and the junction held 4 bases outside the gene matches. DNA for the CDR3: TGTGCCAGCAGCGGCGGGACTAGCGGGATCTACGAGCAGTACTTC. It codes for CASSGGTSGIYEQYF.

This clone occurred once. CDR3 DNA: TGTGCCAGCAGCCCGATGGGCAGGAGCACTGAAGCTTTCTTT. Translating it yields CASSPMGRSTEAFF. J is TRBJ1-1 and V is TRBV11-2; the D is unclear. This CDR3 is 14 amino acids long. V dropped 5 bases and J dropped 4 bases, with 14 bases sitting between them. Looked up from germline, CDR1 is SGHAT and CDR2 is FQNNGV.

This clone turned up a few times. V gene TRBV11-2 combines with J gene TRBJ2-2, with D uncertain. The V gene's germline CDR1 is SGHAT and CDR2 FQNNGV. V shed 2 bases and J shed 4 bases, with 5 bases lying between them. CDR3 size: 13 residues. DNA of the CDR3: TGTGCCAGCAGCTTACAACCCACCGGGGAGCTGTTTTTT. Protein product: CASSLQPTGELFF.

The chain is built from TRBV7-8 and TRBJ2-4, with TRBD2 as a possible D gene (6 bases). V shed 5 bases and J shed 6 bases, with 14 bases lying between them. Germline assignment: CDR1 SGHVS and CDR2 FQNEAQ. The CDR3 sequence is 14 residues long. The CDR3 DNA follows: TGTGCCAGCAGCACCGGACTAAGCTTAAACATTCAGTACTTC. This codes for CASSTGLSLNIQYF.